Listed below are T cell receptor beta chains from one sample, sequenced in a study of cytomegalovirus exposure and HLA in healthy donors. TCRdb keeps only in-frame clones here, not all; method: immunoSEQ multiplex PCR. The sample carries about 100,000 clones, roughly 74% recorded once. Input material: PBMCs. The source of these receptors is a woman aged 40 to 50 in good health and CMV-seronegative. Both conserved end residues are part of each CDR3. D genes are given only for firm matches. For some rows the clone size is stated as once, few or many, or as a class when expanded; others skip it.

V gene	CDR3 length	J gene	D gene	clone size	CDR3 DNA	CDR3 protein
TRBV9	17	TRBJ2-7	TRBD2	.	TGTGCCAGCAGCCCCGTGGGACTAGCGGGAACCACCTACGAGCAGTACTTC	CASSPVGLAGTTYEQYF
TRBV5-1	20	TRBJ2-1	TRBD2	.	TGCGCCAGCAGCACGCCGGGCCCCAACCACGGACTAGCGAACTACAATGAGCAGTTCTTC	CASSTPGPNHGLANYNEQFF
TRBV6-5	15	TRBJ2-2	TRBD1	few	TGTGCCAGCAGTCAGTTGACAGGGGGGACCGGGGAGCTGTTTTTT	CASSQLTGGTGELFF
TRBV5-4	13	TRBJ1-4	TRBD1	.	TGTGCCAGCAGCTCCGACAGGGATGAAAAACTGTTTTTT	CASSSDRDEKLFF
TRBV25-1	13	TRBJ1-5	.	few	TGTGCCAGCAGACAGGGAACCGATCAGCCCCAGCATTTT	CASRQGTDQPQHF
TRBV5-1	16	TRBJ2-7	TRBD1	.	TGCGCCAGCAGCCCCTTACAGGGGTCCTACTCCTACGAGCAGTACTTC	CASSPLQGSYSYEQYF
TRBV11-2	16	TRBJ2-3	TRBD1	.	TGTGCCAGCAGCCCCCCGCCGGGACAGGGGCCAGATACGCAGTATTTT	CASSPPPGQGPDTQYF
TRBV7-9	13	TRBJ2-7	.	.	TGCGCCAGCAGCCCTCGCGGGGCATCCGAGCAGTACTTC	CASSPRGASEQYF
TRBV7-9	15	TRBJ2-1	TRBD1	few	TGTGCCAGCAGCGAGGGACAGGGGGCGCGAAATGAGCAGTTCTTC	CASSEGQGARNEQFF
TRBV30	14	TRBJ1-4	TRBD1	.	TGTGCCTGGAGCGGACAGGGCCGAAGAGAAAAACTGTTTTTT	CAWSGQGRREKLFF
TRBV5-4	15	TRBJ2-2	TRBD1	.	TGTGCCAGCAGTCCAACAGGGGCGAACACCGGGGAGCTGTTTTTT	CASSPTGANTGELFF
TRBV11-3	14	TRBJ2-1	TRBD2	.	TGTGCCAGCAGCTTAGGCCGCGGGAGCGGTGAGCAGTTCTTC	CASSLGRGSGEQFF
TRBV10-2	14	TRBJ2-1	TRBD2	once	TGCGCCAGCAGCACCGGGACTAGCGGGAGTGAGCAGTTCTTC	CASSTGTSGSEQFF
TRBV9	14	TRBJ2-1	.	.	TGTGCCAGCCGGGGTAGCGGACCCTACAATGAGCAGTTCTTC	CASRGSGPYNEQFF
TRBV11-2	17	TRBJ2-5	.	.	TGTGCCAGCAGCTTAGGCGGAGCTTTTGCGAACCAAGAGACCCAGTACTTC	CASSLGGAFANQETQYF
TRBV9	14	TRBJ2-7	.	.	TGTGCCAGCAGCGTAGACGCTAGCTCCTACGAGCAGTACTTC	CASSVDASSYEQYF
TRBV28	19	TRBJ2-7	TRBD2	.	TGTGCCAGCAGTACCTGGACCGGGACTAGCGGGAGTAAGTCCTACGAGCAGTACTTC	CASSTWTGTSGSKSYEQYF
TRBV25-1	14	TRBJ1-2	.	.	TGTGCCAGCGGACCCAGGGATACGAACTATGGCTACACCTTC	CASGPRDTNYGYTF
TRBV2	17	TRBJ2-5	.	.	TGTGCCAGCATATTGCTGGTGGTGCCGGGACTCCAAGAGACCCAGTACTTC	CASILLVVPGLQETQYF
TRBV9	16	TRBJ2-3	TRBD2	few	TGTGCCAGCAGCGGACTAGCGGGGGGCGGCACAGATACGCAGTATTTT	CASSGLAGGGTDTQYF
TRBV28	14	TRBJ2-2	.	.	TGTGCCAGCAGTGTGGGCTCTGAGACCGGGGAGCTGTTTTTT	CASSVGSETGELFF
TRBV11-3	15	TRBJ2-1	TRBD2	.	TGTGCCAGCAGCTTAGGGCGGGGGGGTTTTGGTGAGCAGTTCTTC	CASSLGRGGFGEQFF
TRBV6-1	10	TRBJ2-7	.	few	TGTGCCAGCCGGGACTACGAGCAGTACTTC	CASRDYEQYF
TRBV19	15	TRBJ2-2	TRBD2	.	TGTGCCAGTAGTATGCGGGGGGCGTCCACCGGGGAGCTGTTTTTT	CASSMRGASTGELFF
TRBV7-9	14	TRBJ2-7	.	.	TGTGCCAGCAGCTCCCAGGGTGGTCGGGACGAGCAGTACTTC	CASSSQGGRDEQYF
TRBV6-6	14	TRBJ2-7	.	once	TGTGCCATCGCCGAGAGGGGCGGGACCTACGAGCAGTACTTC	CAIAERGGTYEQYF
TRBV11-2	11	TRBJ2-5	.	.	TGTGCCAGCAGCCGGGGGGAGACCCAGTACTTC	CASSRGETQYF